This T cell receptor beta chain was recorded in a study of blood T cell repertoires in COVID-19. Looking at the study overall: Whether acute or convalescent, the COVID-19 samples came from the United States, Italy and Spain. PBMCs, B-cell-depleted T cells, or T cells were the source of the cDNA or gDNA that made up the material.

The V gene end was trimmed by 1 base and the J gene end by 3 bases; junction bases not matched to a gene: 4. This CDR3 comprises 15 residues. Germline CDR1 LGHDT, CDR2 YNNKEL (reference sequence). TCRdb keeps only in-frame clones here, not all; method: immunoSEQ multiplex PCR. Among approximately 34,000 clones listed, 81% were seen once. The specimen sequenced was peripheral blood. V and J are TRBV3-1 (or the pseudogene TRBV3-2) and TRBJ2-7, with 9 bases fitting TRBD2. The sequence was obtained from a man aged 70-80 years with COVID-19, enrolled during active disease. As DNA, the CDR3 is TGTGCCAGCAGCCAAGGCGGACTAGCGCACTACGAGCAGTACTTC. Its translation is CASSQGGLAHYEQYF.